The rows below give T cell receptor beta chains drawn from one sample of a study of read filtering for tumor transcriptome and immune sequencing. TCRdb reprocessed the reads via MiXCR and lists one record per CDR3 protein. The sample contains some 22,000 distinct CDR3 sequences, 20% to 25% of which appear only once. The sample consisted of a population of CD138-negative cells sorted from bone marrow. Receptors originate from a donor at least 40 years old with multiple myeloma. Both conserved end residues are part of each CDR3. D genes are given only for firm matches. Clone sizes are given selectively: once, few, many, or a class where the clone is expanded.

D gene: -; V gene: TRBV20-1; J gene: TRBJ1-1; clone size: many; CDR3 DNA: TGCAGTGCTAGGGACATATGGGCCCCTGAAGCTTTCTTT; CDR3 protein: CSARDIWAPEAFF
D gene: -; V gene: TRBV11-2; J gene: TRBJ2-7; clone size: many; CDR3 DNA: TGTGCCAGCAGCTCGACTTGGGAGCAGTACTTC; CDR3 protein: CASSSTWEQYF
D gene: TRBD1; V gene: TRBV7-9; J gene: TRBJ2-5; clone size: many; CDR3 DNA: TGTGCCAGCAGCTTAGCCACAGGGGGCTGGGAGACCCAGTACTTC; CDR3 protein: CASSLATGGWETQYF
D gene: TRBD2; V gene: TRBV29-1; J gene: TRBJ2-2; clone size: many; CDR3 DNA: TGCAGCGTTGGAAGCGGGGGGAACACCGGGGAGCTGTTTTTT; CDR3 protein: CSVGSGGNTGELFF
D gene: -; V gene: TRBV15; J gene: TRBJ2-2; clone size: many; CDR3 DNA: TGTGCCACCAGCAGCCTCAGGGGGGAGAAGATCACCGGGGAGCTGTTTTTT; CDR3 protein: CATSSLRGEKITGELFF
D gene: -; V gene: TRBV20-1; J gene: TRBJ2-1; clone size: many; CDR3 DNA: TGCAGTGCCAAAGAGAGGCTTGAGCAGTTCTTC; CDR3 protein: CSAKERLEQFF
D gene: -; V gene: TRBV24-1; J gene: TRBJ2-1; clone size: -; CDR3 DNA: TGCGCCACCAGTCCCACCCTAGGGAGTAATGAGCAGTTCTTC; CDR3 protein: CATSPTLGSNEQFF
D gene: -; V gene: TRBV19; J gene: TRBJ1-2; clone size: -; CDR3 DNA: TGTGCCAGTAGGCCGGAAACGGACTATGGCAACACCTTC; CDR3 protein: CASRPETDYGNTF
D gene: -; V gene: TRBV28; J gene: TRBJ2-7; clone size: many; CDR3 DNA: TGTGCCAGCAGTACCCCGCAGGGCTACGAGCAGTACTTC; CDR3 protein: CASSTPQGYEQYF
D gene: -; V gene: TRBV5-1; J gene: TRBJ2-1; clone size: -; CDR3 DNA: TGCGCCAGTAAGATGGAGGGCCCCTACAATGAACAGTTCTTC; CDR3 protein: CASKMEGPYNEQFF
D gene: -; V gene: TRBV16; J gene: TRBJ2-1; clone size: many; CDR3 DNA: TGTGCCAGCAGCCTCGGCAGGGGCTACAATGAGCAGTTCTTC; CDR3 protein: CASSLGRGYNEQFF
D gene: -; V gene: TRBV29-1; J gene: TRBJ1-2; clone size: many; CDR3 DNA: TGCAGCGTTGAAGGGGGCTGGCAGGACGACTATGGCTACACCTTC; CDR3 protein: CSVEGGWQDDYGYTF
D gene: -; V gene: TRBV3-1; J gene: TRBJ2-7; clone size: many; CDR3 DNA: TGTGCCAGCAGCCAAGGATCCGAGCAGTACTTC; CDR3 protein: CASSQGSEQYF
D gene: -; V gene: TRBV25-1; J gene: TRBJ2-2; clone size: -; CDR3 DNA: TGTGCCAGCCGTGACATAGGGATCGGGGAGCTGTTTTTT; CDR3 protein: CASRDIGIGELFF
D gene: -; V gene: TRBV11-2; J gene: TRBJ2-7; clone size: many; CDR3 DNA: TGTGCCAGCAGCCTGGGAGGAGCGGGTCCCTACGAGCAGTACTTC; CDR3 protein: CASSLGGAGPYEQYF
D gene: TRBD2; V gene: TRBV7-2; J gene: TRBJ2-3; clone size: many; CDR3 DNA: TGTGCCAGCAGCTACCTAGCGGGAGGGCCCGATACGCAGTATTTT; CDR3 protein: CASSYLAGGPDTQYF
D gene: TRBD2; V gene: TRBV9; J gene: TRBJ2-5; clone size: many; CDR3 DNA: TGTGCCAGCAGCTCCCTCGGGACTAACCAAGAGACCCAGTACTTC; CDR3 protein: CASSSLGTNQETQYF
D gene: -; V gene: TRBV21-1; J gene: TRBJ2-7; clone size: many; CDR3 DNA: TGTGCCAGCAGCCCCCCAGAGGAGGAGCGGGGGCCCTACGAGCAGTACTTC; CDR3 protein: CASSPPEEERGPYEQYF
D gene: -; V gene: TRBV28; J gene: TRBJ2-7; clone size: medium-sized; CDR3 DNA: TGTGCCAGCAGTACCCCCCCATGGCGGGAATCCACTCTCTACGAGCAGTACTTC; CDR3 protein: CASSTPPWRESTLYEQYF